The 19 T cell receptor beta chains listed next were all sequenced from one sample in a study of shared clonotypes between healthy human individuals. The repertoire was sequenced with immunoSEQ multiplex PCR; TCRdb's copy has only in-frame clones and lacks some. The table lists millions of clones, 95% of them singletons. Sequencing was carried out using naive CD4+ T cells sorted from blood. Subset reported: CD45RA+ positively selected. The receptors shown here come from a man in his late teens or twenties in good health.

The sample holds one count of this clone. J is TRBJ1-6 and V is TRBV28, with D maybe TRBD1 (5 bases). From germline, CDR1 is MDHEN and CDR2 SYDVKM. V lost 7 bases and J 0 bases, leaving 16 bases between the germline ends. The CDR3 covers 17 residues. In nucleotides, the CDR3 is TGTGCCAGCAAGCACGGGGGTGGCAGCTCCTATAATTCACCCCTCCACTTT. The encoded protein is CASKHGGGSSYNSPLHF.

The chain employs TRBV7-2 and TRBJ2-3, with 8 bases matching TRBD2. Germline values: CDR1 SGHTA, CDR2 FQGNSA. Losses at the gene ends were 4 bases for V and 0 bases for J; bases not matched to a gene: 9. The CDR3 spans 17 residues. CDR3 amino acids: CASSSDVGGGSTDTQYF. CDR3 nucleotide sequence: TGTGCCAGCAGCTCCGATGTCGGGGGGGGTAGCACAGATACGCAGTATTTT. The full variable domain, completed using reference TRBV7-2 and TRBJ2-3, is GAGVSQSPSNKVTEKGKDVELRCDPISGHTALYWYRQSLGQGLEFLIYFQGNSAPDKSGLPSDRFSAERTGGSVSTLTIQRTQQEDSAVYLCASSSDVGGGSTDTQYFGPGTRLTVL.

V is TRBV6-1 and J is TRBJ2-1; 9 positions agree with TRBD1. The CDR3 is 15 amino acids. V lost 3 bases and J lost 2; bases outside the gene matches: 2. CDR1 is MNHNS, CDR2 SASEGT, per germline. For the CDR3, the DNA is TGTGCCAGCAGTGACCGACAGGGGGCCTACAATGAGCAGTTCTTC. This gives the protein CASSDRQGAYNEQFF.

The rearrangement uses TRBV4-1 and TRBJ1-5; maybe TRBD1 (5 bases). The V gene lost 1 base and the J gene lost 2 bases, with 12 bases spanning the gap. The germline V gene encodes CDR1 MGHRA and CDR2 YSYEKL. This CDR3 comprises 16 residues. The DNA for the CDR3 is TGCGCCAGCAGCCAAGTCATGTCCAGGGGCAATCAGCCCCAGCATTTT. Protein sequence: CASSQVMSRGNQPQHF.

Comment on this clone: The sample carries other DNA sequences with the same CDR3. The chain has TRBV14 and TRBJ2-7; D not certain. V lost 0 bases, J lost 0 bases, and 9 bases lay in between. The CDR3 spans 15 residues. Looked up from germline, CDR1 is SGHDN and CDR2 is FVKESK. DNA for the CDR3: TGTGCCAGCAGCCAAGATCCCGGCAGCTCCTACGAGCAGTACTTC. Translated: CASSQDPGSSYEQYF.

V gene TRBV6-1 combines with J gene TRBJ2-7; D gene uncertain. This CDR3 spans 13 amino acids. The ends were cut back, 0 bases at V and 2 bases at J, with 5 bases in the middle. Germline CDR1 reads MNHNS; CDR2 reads SASEGT. The CDR3 bases are TGTGCCAGCAGTGAAGCAGCACCCTACGAGCAGTACTTC. This gives the protein CASSEAAPYEQYF.

The rearrangement links TRBV6-5 to TRBJ1-2; 7 nucleotides match TRBD1. The CDR3 loop spans 15 amino acids. Germline V gene sequence: CDR1 MNHEY, CDR2 SVGAGI. V dropped 6 bases and J dropped 3; count of bases not matched to a gene: 10. The CDR3 DNA is TGTGCCAGCAGGCTAGGGGGCTCGAATTACTATGGCTACACCTTC. This gives the protein CASRLGGSNYYGYTF.

The CDR3, as DNA: TGCGCCAGCAGTGAGTTTAGGACAGCCCATTCCCATGGCTACACCTTC. This encodes CASSEFRTAHSHGYTF. The chain links TRBV10-2 to TRBJ1-2; maybe TRBD1 (6 bases). Trimming stripped 1 base from V and 6 bases from J, with 18 bases between. Germline CDR1 reads WSHSY; CDR2 reads SAAADI. The CDR3 sequence is 16 residues long.

This chain joins TRBV9 and TRBJ1-3, with TRBD1 identical over 7 bases. Germline CDR1 reads SGDLS; CDR2 reads YYNGEE. The CDR3 contains 16 residues. With 0 bases clipped from V and 4 bases from J, the junction kept 7 bases outside the gene matches. This CDR3 is CASSVAPDRAGNTIYF. The CDR3 coding sequence is TGTGCCAGCAGCGTAGCCCCCGACAGGGCGGGAAACACCATATATTTT. Supplemented by reference TRBV9 and TRBJ1-3, the full variable domain reads DSGVTQTPKHLITATGQRVTLRCSPRSGDLSVYWYQQSLDQGLQFLIQYYNGEERAKGNILERFSAQQFPDLHSELNLSSLELGDSALYFCASSVAPDRAGNTIYFGEGSWLTVV.

V usage is TRBV7-9 and J usage is TRBJ1-1, with 7 positions matching TRBD1. The CDR3 is 14 amino acids. The germline gives CDR1 SEHNR, CDR2 FQNEAQ (reference sequence). Germline trimming cut 7 bases from V and 1 base from J; bases unmatched to any gene: 6. This CDR3 reads CASNLGTANTEAFF. As DNA, the CDR3 is TGTGCCAGCAACCTCGGGACAGCGAACACTGAAGCTTTCTTT.

This clone was counted once. V gene TRBV2 combines with J gene TRBJ2-1; D remains ambiguous. Germline CDR1 reads SNHLY; CDR2 reads FYNNEI. The V and J ends lost 7 bases and 8 bases respectively, with 9 bases between them. The CDR3 spans 11 residues. The CDR3 sequence: CASKANDEQFF. As DNA, the CDR3 is TGTGCCAGCAAGGCCAATGATGAGCAGTTCTTC.

The chain joins TRBV30 to TRBJ2-7; tentative D call: TRBD1 (6 bases). The germline gives CDR1 GTSNPN, CDR2 SVGIG (reference sequence). The V end lost 3 bases, the J end lost 4 bases, and 13 bases lay between the germline ends. CDR3 length equals 13 residues. The CDR3 protein is CAWSRDTIYEQYF. The CDR3 DNA sequence: TGTGCCTGGAGCCGGGACACTATTTACGAGCAGTACTTC.

This clone showed up just once. V gene TRBV19 combines with J gene TRBJ1-1; TRBD1 is a possible D gene (5 bases). Trimming removed 3 bases from V and 4 bases from J, with 15 bases in between. Looked up from germline, CDR1 is LNHDA and CDR2 is SQIVND (reference sequence). The CDR3 has 15 residues. As DNA, the CDR3 is TGTGCCAGTAGTATTAGGGGCACCGGGCTCACTGAAGCTTTCTTT. Amino acids: CASSIRGTGLTEAFF.

The gene calls are TRBV5-6 and TRBJ1-1; the D gene is possibly TRBD1 (6 bases). Trimming removed 2 bases at V and 4 bases at J, with 15 bases between. The CDR3 covers 15 residues. Germline V CDR1 and CDR2: SGHDT, YYEEEE. The CDR3 sequence: CASSLVGASGTEAFF. The CDR3, as DNA: TGTGCCAGCAGCTTAGTGGGGGCGAGCGGCACTGAAGCTTTCTTT. Complete variable domain (other parts from reference TRBV5-6 and TRBJ1-1): DAGVTQSPTHLIKTRGQQVTLRCSPKSGHDTVSWYQQALGQGPQFIFQYYEEEERQRGNFPDRFSGHQFPNYSSELNVNALLLGDSALYLCASSLVGASGTEAFFGQGTRLTVV.

V and J are TRBV21-1 and TRBJ1-2; the D segment call TRBD1 is taken from the table without a DNA check. TRBV21-1 is a listed pseudogene. The CDR3 extends over 15 amino acids. The CDR3 nucleotides read TGTGCCAGCAGCAAAGCGCGGGGACAGTTATATGGCTACACCTTC. Its protein product is CASSKARGQLYGYTF.

The chain links TRBV10-3 to TRBJ1-5; D might be TRBD1 (6 bases). This CDR3 spans 14 amino acids. V was clipped by 6 bases and J by 3 bases, with 12 bases between them. Per germline, CDR1 ENHRY and CDR2 SYGVKD. Here the CDR3 reads CAISPRQDNQPQHF. The CDR3 DNA reads as TGTGCCATCAGCCCTCGACAGGACAATCAGCCCCAGCATTTT.

Notes on this clone: A read error may account for a junction end that differs from germline. CDR3 sequence reads: CATSRDHSGALHF. In DNA, the CDR3 is TGTGCCACCAGCAGAGATCACAGCGGGGCCTTGCACTTC. The J gene is TRBJ2-7, the V gene TRBV15, with 7 bases matching TRBD2. The CDR3 contains 13 residues. The germline V gene has CDR1 LNHNV and CDR2 YYDKDF (reference sequence).

A note on this clone: This specimen includes other DNA sequences encoding the same CDR3. The chain employs TRBV5-1 and TRBJ2-7, with 7 bases that match TRBD2. V lost 1 base, J lost 1 base, and 5 bases stayed unmatched. CDR1 SGHRS and CDR2 YFSETQ come from the germline V gene. This CDR3 contains 15 residues. For the CDR3, the DNA is TGCGCCAGCAGCTTGACGGGAGGCCCTTCCTACGAGCAGTACTTC. Its translation: CASSLTGGPSYEQYF.

This rearrangement joins TRBV30 to TRBJ1-2; D is possibly TRBD1 (6 bases). The germline V and J ends were trimmed by 4 bases and 0 bases, with 18 bases remaining between them. Germline V gene data show CDR1 as GTSNPN and CDR2 as SVGIG (reference sequence). This CDR3 contains 16 residues. Written as DNA, the CDR3 is TGTGCCTGGATAAATACAGGGAGAGGAGCTAACTATGGCTACACCTTC. Its translation: CAWINTGRGANYGYTF.